These T cell receptor beta chains were read from a single sample in a study of CD8 T cells in Susac syndrome. TCRdb re-analysed the immunoSEQ multiplex PCR reads in MiXCR, keeping a single row per CDR3 protein. The sample carries under 250,000 distinct CDR3 sequences, 90% to 95% recorded once. The sequenced sample consisted of CD4+ T cells from PBMCs. The receptors derive from a human donor with multiple sclerosis. CDR3s include the opening cysteine and the closing phenylalanine or tryptophan. Each record gives: D gene, J gene, V gene, clone size, CDR3 DNA, CDR3 protein. A D gene is named only where the DNA matches it firmly. Clone sizes are given selectively: once, few, many, or a class where the clone is expanded.

>TRBD2|TRBJ2-7|TRBV11-2|-
TGTGCCAGCAGCGGTATTGGGCGGGGGGGTGACTACGAGCAGTACTTC
CASSGIGRGGDYEQYF
>-|TRBJ2-2|TRBV5-1|once
TGCGCCAGCAGCTCGGACAGACTCACCGGGGAGCTGTTTTTT
CASSSDRLTGELFF
>-|TRBJ2-7|TRBV28|-
TGTGCCAGCATCGGGGGCGGGGGACAGAGCTCCTACGAGCAGTACTTC
CASIGGGGQSSYEQYF
>-|TRBJ1-1|TRBV7-2|-
TGTGCCAGCAGCTTTGACAGATGGAACACTGAAGCTTTCTTT
CASSFDRWNTEAFF
>TRBD1|TRBJ1-6|TRBV28|-
TGTGCCAGCGCTCCCGAGACAGGGGGCTATTCACCCCTCCACTTT
CASAPETGGYSPLHF
>TRBD2|TRBJ2-1|TRBV7-9|-
TGTGCCAGCAGGGTTAGCGGGAGAGCGGACAATGAGCAGTTCTTC
CASRVSGRADNEQFF
>-|TRBJ2-2|TRBV24-1|once
TGTGCCACCAGTGGTGCGATGGGGCAGAACACCGGGGAGCTGTTTTTT
CATSGAMGQNTGELFF
>TRBD2|TRBJ2-7|TRBV20-1|-
TGCAGTGCCACCGGGACTACCAATTACGAGCAGTACTTC
CSATGTTNYEQYF
>TRBD2|TRBJ2-3|TRBV4-1|once
TGCGCCAGCAGCGCAGGACTAGCGGGCCTAACAGATACGCAGTATTTT
CASSAGLAGLTDTQYF
>TRBD2|TRBJ2-3|TRBV29-1|-
TGCAGCGTCCCGTTAGCGGGAGCAGATACGCAGTATTTT
CSVPLAGADTQYF
>-|TRBJ2-7|TRBV20-1|-
TGCAGTCCCCTGGGGACTTTATCCTACGAGCAGTACTTC
CSPLGTLSYEQYF
>TRBD1|TRBJ1-4|TRBV30|-
TGTGCCTGTGGGGACAGGGGACCTCTCGGGGTTGCAACTAATGAAAAACTGTTTTTT
CACGDRGPLGVATNEKLFF
>TRBD1|TRBJ1-1|TRBV2|-
TGTGCCAGCAGTGAAGCGCTTCAGGGGGCGGGCACTGAAGCTTTCTTT
CASSEALQGAGTEAFF
>-|TRBJ1-1|TRBV6-2/TRBV6-3|-
TGTGCCAGCAGTTACCTGGCCGGGGCCGGCTCGGACACTGAAGCTTTCTTT
CASSYLAGAGSDTEAFF
>-|TRBJ1-5|TRBV6-6|-
TGTGCCAGCACCTTCCATTCAGGAAATCAGCCCCAGCATTTT
CASTFHSGNQPQHF
>TRBD2|TRBJ2-2|TRBV6-6|-
TGTGCCAGCAGTTCGCGACTAGCGCGAACCGGGGAGCTGTTTTTT
CASSSRLARTGELFF
>-|TRBJ2-1|TRBV4-1|-
TGCGCCAGCAGCCAAGATAGGGGACAGTTCTTC
CASSQDRGQFF
>-|TRBJ2-1|TRBV6-2/TRBV6-3|once
TGTGCCAGCAGTTACTCGGGCAGTCCCTACAATGAGCAGTTCTTC
CASSYSGSPYNEQFF
>TRBD1|TRBJ1-2|TRBV9|-
TGTGCCAGCAGCGTAGGACCAGGGGGCGAGGATGGCTACACCTTC
CASSVGPGGEDGYTF
>-|TRBJ1-1|TRBV4-1|-
TGCGCCAGCAGCCACGACCCTACGAACACTGAAGCTTTCTTT
CASSHDPTNTEAFF
>-|TRBJ1-1|TRBV7-8|-
TGTGCCAGCAGCCCCAGAAATCCAGGGTCGAACACTGAAGCTTTCTTT
CASSPRNPGSNTEAFF
>-|TRBJ2-2|TRBV2|-
TGTGCCAGCAGTGAAGGCGGGGGCTACACCGGGGAGCTGTTTTTT
CASSEGGGYTGELFF
>TRBD2|TRBJ2-7|TRBV5-4|-
TGTGCCAGCAGCCCGGGACTAGCGGGGGGATCGTCCTACGAGCAGTACTTC
CASSPGLAGGSSYEQYF
>-|TRBJ1-5|TRBV9|-
TGTGCCAGCAGCCAGGAAGGGACGTCATACCAGCCCCAGCATTTT
CASSQEGTSYQPQHF
>-|TRBJ1-1|TRBV5-1|-
TGCGCCAGCAGCTTGGGTGCACAGGGATGGAGCACTGAAGCTTTCTTT
CASSLGAQGWSTEAFF
>TRBD1|TRBJ1-1|TRBV2|-
TGTGCCAGCAGTGAAAGGGGGCCAGGGGCCATCAACACTGAAGCTTTCTTT
CASSERGPGAINTEAFF
>-|TRBJ2-3|TRBV7-6|-
TGTGCCAGCAGCTTATTAACAGGGATTTTGGGAGATACGCAGTATTTT
CASSLLTGILGDTQYF
>-|TRBJ1-2|TRBV12-3/TRBV12-4|-
TGTGCCAGCAGTTTAGGACGGGGGGGCAAGGGTGGCTACACCTTC
CASSLGRGGKGGYTF
>-|TRBJ1-1|TRBV2|-
TGTGCCAGCATGTTATTTGGGGGAGGGCACACTGAAGCTTTCTTT
CASMLFGGGHTEAFF
>-|TRBJ2-2|TRBV9|-
TGTGCCAGCAGCGTAGCGGCCTTCTTGACCGGGGAGCTGTTTTTT
CASSVAAFLTGELFF
>-|TRBJ1-2|TRBV30|-
TGTGCCTGGAGTGTACTTGACGACAGGATCTATGGCTACACCTTC
CAWSVLDDRIYGYTF
>TRBD2|TRBJ2-1|TRBV20-1|-
TGCAGTGCAGATAGCGGGAGGGCCTCTTCCGAGCAGTTCTTC
CSADSGRASSEQFF
>-|TRBJ1-5|TRBV5-8|-
TGTGCCAGCAGCTTGGAGCTGGGGGCAGGGGTCGATCAGCCCCAGCATTTT
CASSLELGAGVDQPQHF
>TRBD1|TRBJ2-6|TRBV30|-
TGTGCCTGGAGTCGAGGGACAGGGGGTCCCGGGGCCAACGTCCTGACTTTC
CAWSRGTGGPGANVLTF
>-|TRBJ2-1|TRBV11-2|-
TGTGCCAGCAGCAGCCAGGGGTACTCCTACAATGAGCAGTTCTTC
CASSSQGYSYNEQFF
>-|TRBJ1-5|TRBV12-3/TRBV12-4|-
TGTGCCAGCAGTTTAACGGACGGAGGCAATCAGCCCCAGCATTTT
CASSLTDGGNQPQHF
>-|TRBJ2-2|TRBV11-2|-
TGTGCCAGCAACTCAATCCGTGGGTTCGCCGGGGAGCTGTTTTTT
CASNSIRGFAGELFF
>-|TRBJ1-5|TRBV28|-
TGTGCCAGCAGTTTGCAGGGACCCTATCAGCCCCAGCATTTT
CASSLQGPYQPQHF
>-|TRBJ2-1|TRBV6-1|-
TGTGCCAGCACCCTTTGGGAGGGGGGCCTAGATGAGCAGTTCTTC
CASTLWEGGLDEQFF
>-|TRBJ1-1|TRBV2|once
TGTGCCAGCAGTGTTGAGAGTCCCACTGAAGCTTTCTTT
CASSVESPTEAFF
>-|TRBJ2-7|TRBV20-1|-
TGCAGTGCTAGAGCTGTGACAGGCAAGCTCTACGAGCAGTACTTC
CSARAVTGKLYEQYF
>-|TRBJ1-2|TRBV30|-
TGTGCCTGGAGTCAGGGCGGCTATGGCTACACCTTC
CAWSQGGYGYTF
>TRBD1|TRBJ1-1|TRBV30|-
TGTGCCTGGAGTCCGGGACAGGGATCTGAAGCTTTCTTT
CAWSPGQGSEAFF
>TRBD1|TRBJ2-3|TRBV6-1|-
TGTGCCAGCAGTATCCGGACAGGGGGCAAGGGCACAGATACGCAGTATTTT
CASSIRTGGKGTDTQYF
>-|TRBJ2-5|TRBV15|-
TGTGCCACCAGCAGAGTCGGGCCCTCAGAGACCCAGTACTTC
CATSRVGPSETQYF
>-|TRBJ1-1|TRBV2|-
TGTGCCAGCGTTGAGTTGGGGGTCCGGGACACTGAAGCTTTTTTT
CASVELGVRDTEAFF
>-|TRBJ2-5|TRBV11-2|-
TGTGCCAGCAGCTTAGGACACGGGGTGGAGACCCAGTACTTC
CASSLGHGVETQYF
>-|TRBJ2-3|TRBV5-1|-
TGCGCCAGCAGCTTGGTTTTCAGGGTGGGTCATGCAGATACGCAGTATTTT
CASSLVFRVGHADTQYF